This T cell receptor beta chain was captured in a study of T cells after yellow fever vaccination (dated by TCRdb to about 2019). Broadly, across the study: The SMART-Seq v4 Ultra Low Input RNA kit was used to prepare libraries from fractions with low cell numbers. Two healthy male donors made up the cohort, one aged 18 to 29 years and the other aged 30 to 40 years. To follow T-cell clones before and after both primary and booster YFV17D yellow fever vaccination, bulk TCR alpha and beta repertoires underwent longitudinal sequencing. Bulk PBMC replicates and cell subsets were isolated from blood drawn at multiple timepoints before and after both primary and secondary immunization. What the research found in general, with its limitations: A small fraction of clonotypes showed up in both the CD4 and CD8 compartments, probably as a result of convergent recombination. The study included only a couple of donors, which limits how far the findings can be generalized. Computational filtering was needed because FACS-sorted repertoires could contain abundant contaminating clonotypes from the bulk population. Most clones expanded after primary vaccination were re-detected after the booster (just under 97% of CD4 and about nine tenths of CD8), suggesting broad memory maintenance. Compared with the primary T-cell response, the secondary T-cell response was faster but weaker, reaching its peak on day 5 rather than on day 15.

Sequenced on an Illumina NovaSeq 6000. TCR cDNA was made using 5'RACE template switching, a step that added a universal primer site and unique molecular identifiers. Priming for cDNA synthesis came from both the TCR alpha and TCR beta constant segments. Library amplification involved two PCR steps, and the second step added sample barcodes and sequencing adapters. Sequencing of the libraries was done on either Illumina HiSeq 2500 (2x100 bp) or NovaSeq (2x150 bp). Turning to the authors' computational methods: MIGEC was used to demultiplex reads and collapse the reads into UMI consensus sequences, and MiXCR was used for V(D)J alignment. Clonotypes responding to the vaccine were identified with edgeR on replicate PBMC samples, with the criteria of FDR below 0.01 and a log2 fold change above 5 up to day 15. CD4 or CD8 identity was assigned to each bulk clonotype according to whether the clonotype was present at higher abundance in the sequenced CD4 repertoire or the sequenced CD8 repertoire. TCRdb's own reprocessing of the public reads used fastp at Q25 and MiXCR and kept productive beta chains. When rows share a CDR3 protein, they turn into one entry using the most common DNA and genes. For this entry, the V and J calls and clone size follow TCRdb and not the study's own pipeline. In this sample the table shows some 250,000 distinct CDR3 sequences, about 3.5% of which occur a single time. The ten biggest clones cover under 20% of the sample.

The sample's treatment or condition, from its label and the paper: live attenuated yellow fever vaccine strain. At each blood-draw timepoint, two biological replicates of bulk PBMCs were obtained. PBMCs were isolated from peripheral blood using a standard Ficoll-Paque protocol. TriZol was used to extract RNA from bulk PBMCs, CD4 and CD8 fractions, and dextramer-positive and dextramer-negative fractions. The table lists this clonotype with a few counts. What this receptor recognizes is not known. Base quality data are lacking; no much larger clone is found one base away. For CDR1 and CDR2, the germline V gene lists SGHTA and FQGNSA. The CDR3 measures 14 amino acids from cysteine to phenylalanine. Of the read, only the CDR3 DNA is kept; its 42 bases are in frame from base 1. The V end loses 0 bases and the J end loses 16 bases, and a stretch of 16 bases separates them.

The chain links TRBV7-2 with TRBJ1-6, with the D gene call left open. The input for sequencing was PBMCs, taken 15 days after the yellow fever booster vaccination. The sequence was collected from a man between 18 and 35 years old who received the YFV17D yellow fever vaccine. The CDR3 in this case is CASSLAGIARLLHF. The bases read TGTGCCAGCAGCTTAGCCGGGATTGCTAGACTTCTCCACTTT.